This T cell receptor beta chain was recorded in a study of STAT5B mutations in CD4+ large granular lymphocyte leukemia. TCRdb's copy holds only in-frame clones and misses some; the assay was immunoSEQ multiplex PCR. This table holds roughly 32,000 clones, 75% to 85% found once. Trimming left V 7 bases short and J 4 bases short, with 11 bases between. CDR1 is LNHDA and CDR2 is SQIVND in the germline V gene (reference sequence). The CDR3 extends over 13 amino acids. This clone came up a few times. The source material was CD4+ T cells from blood buffy coats. The TCR sequence derives from a human donor in good health. J is TRBJ1-5 and V is TRBV19, with D unresolved. As DNA, the CDR3 is TGTGCCAGTAACTTGGATGTGAATCAGCCCCAGCATTTT. Its protein product is CASNLDVNQPQHF. Full variable domain (outside the CDR3, taken from reference TRBV19 and TRBJ1-5): DGGITQSPKYLFRKEGQNVTLSCEQNLNHDAMYWYRQDPGQGLRLIYYSQIVNDFQKGDIAEGYSVSREKKESFPLTVTSAQKNPTAFYLCASNLDVNQPQHFGDGTRLSIL.